This is a list of T cell receptor beta chains from one sample in a study of OX40 agonist ivuxolimab in advanced cancers. Here immunoSEQ multiplex PCR was the method, and the copy in TCRdb shows in-frame clones only, minus some. The sample contains fewer than 55,000 clones, about 76% of which appear only once. The sample was CD4+ or CD8+ T cells sorted from blood, taken in a trial of the OX40 agonist ivuxolimab. These receptor sequences come from an adult with an advanced solid tumor such as melanoma, head and neck, liver or kidney cancer. Each CDR3 is given with its conserved first and last residue.

CDR3 protein	J gene	V gene
CASSYGGADTQYF	TRBJ2-3	TRBV6-5
CACSTGNSYEQYF	TRBJ2-7	TRBV30
CASSWGGDGEQFF	TRBJ2-1	TRBV11-3
CASSPHIDTTGSPLHF	TRBJ1-6	TRBV19
CASSYISPNANTEAFF	TRBJ1-1	TRBV6-5
CASRFRVTNSPLHF	TRBJ1-6	TRBV6-1
CASSPDRGPYEQYF	TRBJ2-7	TRBV7-9
CASFRTSGSIDEQFF	TRBJ2-1	TRBV5-1
CSFPRGPPNTGELFF	TRBJ2-2	TRBV29-1
CASNMAGASRTEAFF	TRBJ1-1	TRBV10-2
CASSLAGQGGSPLHF	TRBJ1-6	TRBV7-6
CASSPEVGYYEQYF	TRBJ2-7	TRBV11-2
CASSQERQVPTEAFF	TRBJ1-1	TRBV4-1
CASSHLLGNNEQFF	TRBJ2-1	TRBV4-2
CAWSHSGASNQPQHF	TRBJ1-5	TRBV30
CASSSWDSNTEAFF	TRBJ1-1	TRBV7-9
CASSQVAGAYEQYF	TRBJ2-7	TRBV4-3
CASLSGRDQETQYF	TRBJ2-5	TRBV7-9